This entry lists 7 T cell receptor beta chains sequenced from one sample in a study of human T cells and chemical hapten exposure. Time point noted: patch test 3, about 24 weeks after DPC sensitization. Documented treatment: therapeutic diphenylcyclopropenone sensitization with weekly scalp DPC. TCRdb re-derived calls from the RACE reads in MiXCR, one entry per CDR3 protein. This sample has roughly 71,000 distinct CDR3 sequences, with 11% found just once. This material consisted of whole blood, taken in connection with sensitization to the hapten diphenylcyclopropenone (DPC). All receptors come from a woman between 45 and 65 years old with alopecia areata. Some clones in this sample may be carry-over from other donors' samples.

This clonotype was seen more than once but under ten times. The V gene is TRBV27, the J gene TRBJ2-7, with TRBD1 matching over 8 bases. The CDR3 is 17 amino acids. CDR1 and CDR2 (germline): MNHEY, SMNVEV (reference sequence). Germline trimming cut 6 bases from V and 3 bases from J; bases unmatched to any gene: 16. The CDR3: CASSPIRPDRDVYEQYF. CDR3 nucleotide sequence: TGTGCCAGCAGCCCCATTCGGCCGGACAGGGACGTCTACGAGCAGTACTTC.

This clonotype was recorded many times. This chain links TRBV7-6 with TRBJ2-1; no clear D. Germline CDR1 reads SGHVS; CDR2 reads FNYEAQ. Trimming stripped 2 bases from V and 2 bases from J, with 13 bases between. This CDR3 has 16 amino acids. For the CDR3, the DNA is TGTGCCAGCAGCTTAACTCCTGACTTAACCTACAATGAGCAGTTCTTC. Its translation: CASSLTPDLTYNEQFF.

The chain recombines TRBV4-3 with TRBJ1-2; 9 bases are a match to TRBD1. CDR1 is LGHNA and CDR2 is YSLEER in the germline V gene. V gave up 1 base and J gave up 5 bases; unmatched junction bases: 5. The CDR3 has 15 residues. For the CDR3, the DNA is TGCGCCAGCAGCCAAGGACAGGGGGAGGGGTATGGCTACACCTTC. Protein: CASSQGQGEGYGYTF.

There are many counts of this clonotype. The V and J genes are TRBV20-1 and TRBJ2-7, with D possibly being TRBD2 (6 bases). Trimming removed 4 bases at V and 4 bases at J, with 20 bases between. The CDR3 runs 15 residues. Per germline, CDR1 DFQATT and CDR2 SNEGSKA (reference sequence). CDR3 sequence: CSANPSGLALYEQYF. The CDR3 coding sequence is TGCAGTGCTAATCCCTCGGGGCTAGCGTTATACGAGCAGTACTTC.

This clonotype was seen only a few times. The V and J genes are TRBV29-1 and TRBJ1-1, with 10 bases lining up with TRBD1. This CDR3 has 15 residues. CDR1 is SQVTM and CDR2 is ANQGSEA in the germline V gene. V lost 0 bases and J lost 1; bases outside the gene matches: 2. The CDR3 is CSVEDDRGPNTEAFF. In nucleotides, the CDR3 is TGCAGCGTTGAAGACGACAGGGGGCCGAACACTGAAGCTTTCTTT.

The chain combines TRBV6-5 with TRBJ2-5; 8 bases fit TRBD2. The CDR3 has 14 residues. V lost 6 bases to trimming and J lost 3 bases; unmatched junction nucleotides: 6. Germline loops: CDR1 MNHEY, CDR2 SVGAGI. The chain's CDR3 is CASRLRGGEETQYF. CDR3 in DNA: TGTGCCAGCAGACTTCGGGGGGGAGAAGAGACCCAGTACTTC.

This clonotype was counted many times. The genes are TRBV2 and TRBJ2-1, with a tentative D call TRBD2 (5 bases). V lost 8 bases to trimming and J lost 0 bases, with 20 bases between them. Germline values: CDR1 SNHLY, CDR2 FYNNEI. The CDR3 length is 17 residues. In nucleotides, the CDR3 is TGTGCCAGCTTGCCCCAACTTTTGGGGAGCTCCTACAATGAGCAGTTCTTC. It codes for CASLPQLLGSSYNEQFF.